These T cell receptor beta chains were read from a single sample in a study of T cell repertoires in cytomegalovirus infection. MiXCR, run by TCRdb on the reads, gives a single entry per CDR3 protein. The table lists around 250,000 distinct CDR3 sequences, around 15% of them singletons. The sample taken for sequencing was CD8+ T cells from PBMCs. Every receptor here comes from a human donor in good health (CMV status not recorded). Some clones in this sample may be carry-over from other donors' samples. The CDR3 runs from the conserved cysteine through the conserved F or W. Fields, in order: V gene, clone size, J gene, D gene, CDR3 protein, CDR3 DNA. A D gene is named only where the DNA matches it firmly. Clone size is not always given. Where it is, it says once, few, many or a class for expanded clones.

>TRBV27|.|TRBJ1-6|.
CASSLDRSYNSPLHF
TGTGCCAGCAGTTTGGATAGGTCCTATAATTCACCCCTCCACTTT
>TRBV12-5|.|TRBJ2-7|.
CASGPSYREQYF
TGTGCTAGTGGCCCTAGCTATCGCGAGCAGTACTTC
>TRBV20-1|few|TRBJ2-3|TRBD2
CSAPGGVVDTQYF
TGCAGTGCTCCCGGGGGGGTTGTGGATACGCAGTATTTT
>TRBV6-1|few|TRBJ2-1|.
CASSGSRGSYNEQFF
TGTGCCAGCAGTGGATCCAGGGGCTCCTACAATGAGCAGTTCTTC
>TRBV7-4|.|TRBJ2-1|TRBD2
CASSFVGGLAGGDSYNEQFF
TGTGCCAGCAGCTTTGTAGGAGGACTAGCGGGGGGCGACTCCTACAATGAGCAGTTCTTC
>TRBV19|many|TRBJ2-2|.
CASIGLQSNTGELFF
TGTGCCAGTATAGGTCTCCAAAGCAACACCGGGGAGCTGTTTTTT
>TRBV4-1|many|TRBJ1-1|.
CASSQDGFFDRPTTEAFF
TGCGCCAGCAGCCAAGATGGGTTTTTTGACAGGCCGACCACTGAAGCTTTCTTT
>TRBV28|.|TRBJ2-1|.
CASSFGQSTRDTNEQFF
TGTGCCAGCAGTTTTGGCCAAAGTACCAGGGACACGAATGAGCAGTTCTTC
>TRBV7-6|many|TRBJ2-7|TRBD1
CASSLDRGRIYEQYF
TGTGCCAGCAGTCTCGACAGGGGGAGGATCTACGAGCAGTACTTC
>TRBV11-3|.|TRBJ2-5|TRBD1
CASSLRGGQGYETQYF
TGTGCCAGCAGCTTACGCGGGGGACAGGGCTATGAGACCCAGTACTTC
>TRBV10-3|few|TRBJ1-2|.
CAISESPRGDNYGYTF
TGTGCCATCAGTGAGTCTCCCCGGGGGGATAACTATGGCTACACCTTC
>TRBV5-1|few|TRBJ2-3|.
CASSLVGFPTDTQYF
TGCGCCAGCAGCTTGGTTGGGTTCCCCACAGATACGCAGTATTTT
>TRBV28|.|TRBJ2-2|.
CASLSFGQMNTGELFF
TGTGCCAGCCTTAGTTTTGGGCAGATGAACACCGGGGAGCTGTTTTTT
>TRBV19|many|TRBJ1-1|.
CASSFPGRMNTEAFF
TGTGCCAGTAGTTTCCCCGGGAGGATGAACACTGAAGCTTTCTTT
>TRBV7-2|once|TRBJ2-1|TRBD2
CASSYPKLAGGVREQFF
TGTGCCAGCAGCTATCCCAAACTAGCGGGGGGGGTCCGCGAGCAGTTCTTC
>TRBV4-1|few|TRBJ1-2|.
CASSQSANRDLYGYTF
TGCGCCAGCAGCCAATCTGCGAACCGGGACCTCTATGGCTACACCTTC
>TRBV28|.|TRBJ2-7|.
CASSTGQRAYEQYF
TGTGCCAGCAGTACTGGACAGAGGGCCTACGAGCAGTACTTC
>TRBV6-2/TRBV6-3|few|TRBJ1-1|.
CAGAISHLSEAFF
TGTGCCGGAGCTATTTCCCATTTGAGTGAAGCTTTCTTT
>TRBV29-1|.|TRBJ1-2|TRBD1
CSATGTGGERNYGYTF
TGCAGCGCGACCGGGACAGGGGGCGAAAGGAACTATGGCTACACCTTC
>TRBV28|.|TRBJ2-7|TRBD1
CATSERQGPIAEQYF
TGTGCCACATCTGAGAGACAGGGGCCAATTGCCGAGCAGTACTTC
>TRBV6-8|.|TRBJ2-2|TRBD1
CASLTWLGQGNTGELFF
TGTGCCAGCTTAACGTGGTTGGGACAGGGTAACACCGGGGAGCTGTTTTTT
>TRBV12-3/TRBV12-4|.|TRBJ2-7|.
CASSPPGLSRYF
TGTGCCAGCAGTCCCCCCGGGTTGTCTCGGTACTTC
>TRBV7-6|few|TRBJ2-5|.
CASILGGGPVETQYF
TGTGCCAGCATACTCGGAGGAGGGCCGGTAGAGACCCAGTACTTC
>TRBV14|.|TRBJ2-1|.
CASSLQGFNEQFF
TGTGCCAGCAGCCTACAGGGTTTCAATGAGCAGTTCTTC
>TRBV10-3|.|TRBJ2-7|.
CATREGPLSYEQYF
TGTGCCACCCGTGAAGGACCACTCTCCTACGAGCAGTACTTC
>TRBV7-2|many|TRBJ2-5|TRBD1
CASSWTGGAVSETQYF
TGTGCCAGCAGCTGGACAGGGGGCGCGGTATCGGAGACCCAGTACTTC
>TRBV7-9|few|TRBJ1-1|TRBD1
CASSPQGAEAFF
TGTGCCAGCAGCCCTCAGGGGGCAGAAGCTTTCTTT
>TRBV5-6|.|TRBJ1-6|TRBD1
CASSSTGQGYSPLHF
TGTGCCAGCAGCTCCACGGGACAGGGCTATTCACCCCTCCACTTT
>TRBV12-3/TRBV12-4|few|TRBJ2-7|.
CASSLQGGADPYEQYF
TGTGCCAGCAGTTTACAGGGGGGGGCGGACCCCTACGAGCAGTACTTC
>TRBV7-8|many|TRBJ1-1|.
CASSRWEADTEAFF
TGTGCCAGCAGTCGTTGGGAGGCGGACACTGAAGCTTTCTTT
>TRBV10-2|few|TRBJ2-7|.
CASSVRREGEQYF
TGCGCCAGCAGTGTGAGGCGGGAAGGCGAGCAGTACTTC
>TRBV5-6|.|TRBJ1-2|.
CASSLIRFTRYGYTF
TGTGCCAGCAGCTTAATACGGTTTACGAGATATGGCTACACCTTC
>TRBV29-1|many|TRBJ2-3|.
CSAFTDTQYF
TGCAGCGCCTTCACAGATACGCAGTATTTT
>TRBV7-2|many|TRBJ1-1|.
CASSLFEGVFDANTEAFF
TGTGCCAGCAGCTTATTCGAGGGGGTATTCGATGCGAACACTGAAGCTTTCTTT
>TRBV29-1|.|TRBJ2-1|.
CSVGGSSDEQFF
TGCAGCGTTGGGGGGTCCAGCGATGAGCAGTTCTTC
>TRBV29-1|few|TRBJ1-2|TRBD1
CSVESGGGYTF
TGCAGCGTTGAATCAGGGGGTGGCTACACCTTC
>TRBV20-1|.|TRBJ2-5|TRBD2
CSARVHPERGRGAQYF
TGCAGTGCTAGAGTCCACCCCGAGCGGGGGCGTGGGGCCCAGTACTTC
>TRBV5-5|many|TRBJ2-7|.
CASSSQSSGYSYEQYF
TGTGCCAGCAGCTCCCAGAGTAGCGGTTACTCCTACGAGCAGTACTTC
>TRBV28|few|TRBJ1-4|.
CASSLGVATNEKLFF
TGTGCCAGCAGTTTGGGGGTTGCAACTAATGAAAAACTGTTTTTT
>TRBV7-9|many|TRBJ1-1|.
CASSLLVTEAFF
TGTGCCAGCAGCTTATTAGTCACTGAAGCTTTCTTT
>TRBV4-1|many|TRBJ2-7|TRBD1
CASSQDQGAGEQYF
TGCGCCAGCAGCCAAGATCAGGGGGCAGGCGAGCAGTACTTC
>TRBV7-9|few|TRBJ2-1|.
CASSSIVDEQFF
TGTGCCAGCAGCTCAATAGTTGATGAGCAGTTCTTC
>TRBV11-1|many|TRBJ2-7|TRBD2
CASSPIAGGTYEQYF
TGTGCCAGCAGCCCTATAGCGGGGGGTACCTACGAGCAGTACTTC
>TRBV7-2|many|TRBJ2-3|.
CASSLGGFPSTDTQYF
TGTGCCAGCAGCTTAGGTGGATTTCCTAGCACAGATACGCAGTATTTT
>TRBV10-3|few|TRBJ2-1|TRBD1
CASDTGDGSYNEQFF
TGTGCCAGCGACACAGGGGACGGCTCCTACAATGAGCAGTTCTTC
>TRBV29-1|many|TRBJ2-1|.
CSVEDRRHRDYEQFF
TGCAGCGTTGAAGATCGGCGACATAGGGATTACGAGCAGTTCTTC
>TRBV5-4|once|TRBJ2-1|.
CASSLGEGSSYNEQFF
TGTGCCAGCAGCCTTGGTGAGGGATCCTCCTACAATGAGCAGTTCTTC
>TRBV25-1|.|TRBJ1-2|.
CASSGDGYGYTF
TGTGCCAGCAGTGGGGACGGCTATGGCTACACCTTC
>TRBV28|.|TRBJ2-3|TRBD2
CASSLSPDLPAGGVADTQYF
TGTGCCAGCAGTTTATCTCCCGACCTACCAGCGGGGGGTGTCGCAGATACGCAGTATTTT
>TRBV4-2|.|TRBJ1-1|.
CASSRGGRAEAFF
TGTGCCAGCAGCCGTGGGGGGCGGGCTGAAGCTTTCTTT
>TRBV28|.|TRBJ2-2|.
CASTPGGVDTGELFF
TGTGCCAGCACCCCTGGCGGGGTCGACACCGGGGAGCTGTTTTTT